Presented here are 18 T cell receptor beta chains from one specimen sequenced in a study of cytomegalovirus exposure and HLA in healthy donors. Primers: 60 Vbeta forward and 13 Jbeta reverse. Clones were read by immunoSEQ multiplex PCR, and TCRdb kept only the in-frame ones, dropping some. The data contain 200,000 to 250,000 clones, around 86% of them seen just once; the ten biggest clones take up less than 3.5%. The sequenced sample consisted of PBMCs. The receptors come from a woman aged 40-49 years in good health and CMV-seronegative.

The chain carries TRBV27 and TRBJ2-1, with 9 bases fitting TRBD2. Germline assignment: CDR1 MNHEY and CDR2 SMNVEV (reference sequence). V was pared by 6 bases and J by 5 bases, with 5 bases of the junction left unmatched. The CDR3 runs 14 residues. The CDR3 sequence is CASSLSGSNNEQFF. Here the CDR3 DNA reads TGTGCCAGCAGCCTTAGCGGGAGCAACAATGAGCAGTTCTTC.

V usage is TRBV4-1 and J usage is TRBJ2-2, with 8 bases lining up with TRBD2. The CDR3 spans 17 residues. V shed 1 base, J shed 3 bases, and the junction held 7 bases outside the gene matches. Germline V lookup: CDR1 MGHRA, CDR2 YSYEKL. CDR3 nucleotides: TGCGCCAGCAGCCAAGTAGGCACTAGCGGATACACCGGGGAGCTGTTTTTT. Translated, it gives CASSQVGTSGYTGELFF.

As DNA, the CDR3 is TGTGCCAGCAGCTTGACAGGGGCGGTAGGGACAGATACGCAGTATTTT. It encodes CASSLTGAVGTDTQYF. J is TRBJ2-3 and V is TRBV11-3; 8 bases line up with TRBD1. With V trimmed by 3 bases and J by 3 bases, 8 bases remained unmatched. The CDR3 is made up of 16 amino acids. Germline values: CDR1 SGHNT, CDR2 YENEEA.

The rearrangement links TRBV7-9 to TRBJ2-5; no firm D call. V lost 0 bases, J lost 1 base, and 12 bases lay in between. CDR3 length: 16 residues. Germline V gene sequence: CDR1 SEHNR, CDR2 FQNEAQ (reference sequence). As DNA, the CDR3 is TGTGCCAGCAGCTTAGCTAACAATCCGGGCCAAGAGACCCAGTACTTC. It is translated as CASSLANNPGQETQYF.

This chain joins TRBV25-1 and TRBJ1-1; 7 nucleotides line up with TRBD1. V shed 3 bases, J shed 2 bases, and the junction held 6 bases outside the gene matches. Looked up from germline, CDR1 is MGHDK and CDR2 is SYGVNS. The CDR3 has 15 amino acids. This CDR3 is CASSDSGQPNTEAFF. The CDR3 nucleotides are TGTGCCAGCAGTGACTCGGGACAGCCCAACACTGAAGCTTTCTTT.

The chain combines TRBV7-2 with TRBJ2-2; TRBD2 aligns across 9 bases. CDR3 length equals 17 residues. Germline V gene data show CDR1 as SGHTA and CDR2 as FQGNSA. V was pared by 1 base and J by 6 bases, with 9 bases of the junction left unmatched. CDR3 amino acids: CASSLDRREGPAGELFF. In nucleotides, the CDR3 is TGTGCCAGCAGCTTAGATCGGCGGGAGGGCCCCGCCGGGGAGCTGTTTTTT.

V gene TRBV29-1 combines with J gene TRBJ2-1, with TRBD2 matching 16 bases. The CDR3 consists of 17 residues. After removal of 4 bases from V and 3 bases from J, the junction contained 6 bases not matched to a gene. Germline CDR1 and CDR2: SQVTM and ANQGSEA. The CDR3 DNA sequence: TGCAGCGTTGGGGGACTAGCGGGAGGGGGCTTCTACAATGAGCAGTTCTTC. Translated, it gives CSVGGLAGGGFYNEQFF.

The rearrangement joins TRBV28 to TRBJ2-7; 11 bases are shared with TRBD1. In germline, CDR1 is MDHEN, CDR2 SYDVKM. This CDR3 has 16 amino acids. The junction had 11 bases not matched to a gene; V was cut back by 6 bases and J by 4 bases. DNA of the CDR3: TGTGCCAGCAGCTACCGAGGGACAGGGGGAGGATACGAGCAGTACTTC. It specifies CASSYRGTGGGYEQYF.

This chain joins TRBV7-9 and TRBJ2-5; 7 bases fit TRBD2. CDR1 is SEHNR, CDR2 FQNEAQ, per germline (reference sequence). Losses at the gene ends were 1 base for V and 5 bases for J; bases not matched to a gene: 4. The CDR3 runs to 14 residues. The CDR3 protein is CASSLVGGTETQYF. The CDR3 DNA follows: TGTGCCAGCAGCTTAGTCGGGGGGACGGAGACCCAGTACTTC.

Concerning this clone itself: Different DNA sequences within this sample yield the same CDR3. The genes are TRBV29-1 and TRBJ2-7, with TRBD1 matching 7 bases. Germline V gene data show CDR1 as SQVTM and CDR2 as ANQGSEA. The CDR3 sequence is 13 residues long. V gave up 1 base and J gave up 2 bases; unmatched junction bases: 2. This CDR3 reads CSVEGQGTYEQYF. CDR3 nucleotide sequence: TGCAGCGTTGAAGGACAGGGAACCTACGAGCAGTACTTC.

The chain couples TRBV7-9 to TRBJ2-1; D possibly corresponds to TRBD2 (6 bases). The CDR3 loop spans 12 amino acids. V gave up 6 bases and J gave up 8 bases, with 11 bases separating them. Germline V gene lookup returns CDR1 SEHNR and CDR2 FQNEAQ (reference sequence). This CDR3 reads CASSNTGDEQFF. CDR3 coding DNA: TGTGCCAGCAGTAATACGGGGGATGAGCAGTTCTTC.

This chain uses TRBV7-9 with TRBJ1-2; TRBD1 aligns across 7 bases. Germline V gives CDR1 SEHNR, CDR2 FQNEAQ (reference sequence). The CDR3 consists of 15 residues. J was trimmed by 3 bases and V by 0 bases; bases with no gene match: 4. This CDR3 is CASSLADRVYYGYTF. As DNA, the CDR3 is TGTGCCAGCAGCTTAGCCGACAGGGTGTACTATGGCTACACCTTC.

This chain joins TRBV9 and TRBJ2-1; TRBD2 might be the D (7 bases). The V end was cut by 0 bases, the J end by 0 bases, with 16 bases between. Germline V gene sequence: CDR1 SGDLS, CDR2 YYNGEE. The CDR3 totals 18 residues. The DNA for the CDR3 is TGTGCCAGCAGCGTAGCTACGAGGGGGAGGGCCTCCTACAATGAGCAGTTCTTC. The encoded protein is CASSVATRGRASYNEQFF.

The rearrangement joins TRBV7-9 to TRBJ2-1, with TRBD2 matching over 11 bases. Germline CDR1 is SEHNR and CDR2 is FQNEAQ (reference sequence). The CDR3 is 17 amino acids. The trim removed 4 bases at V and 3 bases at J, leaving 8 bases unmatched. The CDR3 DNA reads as TGTGCCAGCAGCTCCTCAATAGCGGGAGGGCTCTACAATGAGCAGTTCTTC. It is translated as CASSSSIAGGLYNEQFF.

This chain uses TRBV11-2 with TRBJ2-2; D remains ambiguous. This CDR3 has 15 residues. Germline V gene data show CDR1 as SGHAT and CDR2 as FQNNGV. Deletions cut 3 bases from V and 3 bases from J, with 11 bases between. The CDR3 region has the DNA TGTGCCAGCAGCTTTAATACGGGTGACACCGGGGAGCTGTTTTTT. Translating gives CASSFNTGDTGELFF.

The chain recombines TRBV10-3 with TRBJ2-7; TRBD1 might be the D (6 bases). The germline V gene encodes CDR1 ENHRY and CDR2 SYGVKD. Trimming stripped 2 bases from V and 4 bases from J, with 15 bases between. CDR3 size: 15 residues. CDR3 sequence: CAISEPGQMEYEQYF. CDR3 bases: TGTGCCATCAGTGAGCCCGGACAGATGGAATACGAGCAGTACTTC.

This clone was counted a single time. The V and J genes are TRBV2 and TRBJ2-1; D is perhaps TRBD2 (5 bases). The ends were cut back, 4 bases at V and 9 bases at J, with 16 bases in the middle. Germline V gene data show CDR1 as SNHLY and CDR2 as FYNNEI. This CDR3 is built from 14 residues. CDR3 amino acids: CASSGWASSGEQFF. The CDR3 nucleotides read TGTGCCAGCAGTGGGTGGGCTAGCTCCGGTGAGCAGTTCTTC.

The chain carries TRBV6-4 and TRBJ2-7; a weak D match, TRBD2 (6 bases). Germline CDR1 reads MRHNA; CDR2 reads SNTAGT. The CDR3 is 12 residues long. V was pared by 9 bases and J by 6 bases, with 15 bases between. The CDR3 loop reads CARTIWGVEQYF. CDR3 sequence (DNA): TGTGCCAGGACAATTTGGGGGGTCGAGCAGTACTTC.